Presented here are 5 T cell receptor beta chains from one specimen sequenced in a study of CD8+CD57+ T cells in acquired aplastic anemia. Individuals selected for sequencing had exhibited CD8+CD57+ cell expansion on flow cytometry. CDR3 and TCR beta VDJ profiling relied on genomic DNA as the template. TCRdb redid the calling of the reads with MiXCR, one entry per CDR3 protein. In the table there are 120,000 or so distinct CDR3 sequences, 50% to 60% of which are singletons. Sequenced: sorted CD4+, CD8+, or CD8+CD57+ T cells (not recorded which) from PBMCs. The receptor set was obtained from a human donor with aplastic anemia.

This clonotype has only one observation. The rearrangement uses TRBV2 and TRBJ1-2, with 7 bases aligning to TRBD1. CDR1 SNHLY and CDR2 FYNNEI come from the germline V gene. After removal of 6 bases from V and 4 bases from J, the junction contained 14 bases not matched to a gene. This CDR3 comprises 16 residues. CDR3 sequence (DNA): TGTGCCAGCAGCGATGGTCCCGGGACAGTTATCTATGGCTACACCTTC. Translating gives CASSDGPGTVIYGYTF.

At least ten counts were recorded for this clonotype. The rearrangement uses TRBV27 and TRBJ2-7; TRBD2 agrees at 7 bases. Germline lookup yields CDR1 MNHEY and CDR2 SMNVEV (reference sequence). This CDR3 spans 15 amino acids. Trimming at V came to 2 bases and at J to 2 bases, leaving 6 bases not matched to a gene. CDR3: CASSLAGDGPYEQYF. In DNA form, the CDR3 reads TGTGCCAGCAGTTTAGCGGGAGACGGACCCTACGAGCAGTACTTC.

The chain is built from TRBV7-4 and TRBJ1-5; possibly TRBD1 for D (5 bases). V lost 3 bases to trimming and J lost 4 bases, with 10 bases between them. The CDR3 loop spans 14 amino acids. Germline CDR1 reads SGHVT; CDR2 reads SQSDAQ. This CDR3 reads CASSFGAANQPQHF. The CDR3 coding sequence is TGTGCCAGCAGCTTCGGGGCAGCTAATCAGCCCCAGCATTTT.

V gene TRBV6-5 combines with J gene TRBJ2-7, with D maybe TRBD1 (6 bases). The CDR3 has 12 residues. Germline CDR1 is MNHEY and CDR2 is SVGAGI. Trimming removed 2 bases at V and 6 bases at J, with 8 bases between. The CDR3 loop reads CASSYSRGEQYF. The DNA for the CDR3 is TGTGCCAGCAGTTACAGCAGGGGCGAGCAGTACTTC.

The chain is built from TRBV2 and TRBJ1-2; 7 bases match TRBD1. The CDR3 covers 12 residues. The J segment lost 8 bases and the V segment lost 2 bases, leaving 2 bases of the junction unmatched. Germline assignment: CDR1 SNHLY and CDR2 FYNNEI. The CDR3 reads CASSERGRGYTF. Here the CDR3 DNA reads TGTGCCAGCAGTGAAAGGGGGCGAGGCTACACCTTC.